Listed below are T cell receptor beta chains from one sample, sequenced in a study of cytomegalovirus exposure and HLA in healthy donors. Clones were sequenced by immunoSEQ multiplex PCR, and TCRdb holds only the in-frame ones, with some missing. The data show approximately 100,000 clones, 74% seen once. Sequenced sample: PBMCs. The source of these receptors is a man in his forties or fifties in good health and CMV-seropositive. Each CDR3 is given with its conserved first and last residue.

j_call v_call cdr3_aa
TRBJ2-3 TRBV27 CASSPQGADTQYF
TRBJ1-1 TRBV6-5 CASRIFRNTEAFF
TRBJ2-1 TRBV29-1 CSVGALTSGGSSSYNEQFF
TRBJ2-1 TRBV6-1 CASRLAGGTNNEQFF
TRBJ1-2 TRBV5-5 CASSLGGHPGYTF
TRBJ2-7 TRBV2 CAIRKKRQAAYEQYF
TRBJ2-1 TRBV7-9 CASSLHRRGLAGFRDEQFF
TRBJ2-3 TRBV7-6 CASSFGGGSDTQYF
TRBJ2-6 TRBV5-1 CASGIEPSGANGLTF
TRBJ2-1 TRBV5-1 CASRMTDNNEQFF
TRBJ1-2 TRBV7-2 CASSLDRGRYGYTF
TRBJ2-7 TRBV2 CASSRRTIFDEQYF
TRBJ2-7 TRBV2 CASRDRDRGFEQYF
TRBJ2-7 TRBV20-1 CSGREAYEQYF
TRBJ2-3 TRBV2 CASSGRSGGTDTQYF
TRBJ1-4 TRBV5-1 CASSFDSNEKLFF
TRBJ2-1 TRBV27 CASSDPREAYNEQFF
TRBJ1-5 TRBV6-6 CASMIGNSNQPQHF
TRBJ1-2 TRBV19 CASSPGHIYVGYTF
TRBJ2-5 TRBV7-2 CASSLAGPGGGEQYF
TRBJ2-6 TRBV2 CASTGTGGYGANVLTF
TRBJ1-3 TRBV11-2 CASSSNPGIYF
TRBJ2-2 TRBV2 CAGAGTGETGELFF
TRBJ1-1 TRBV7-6 CASSPRPGQFNTEAFF
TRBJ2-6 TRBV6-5 CASSYGRSGANVLTF
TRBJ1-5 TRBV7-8 CASSRGLGNQPQHF
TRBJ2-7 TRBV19 CASSPDRGLSYEQYF
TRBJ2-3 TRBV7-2 CASSFEGAHTDTQYF
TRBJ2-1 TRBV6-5 CASSREGGYNEQFF
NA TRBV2 CASSEAQGRGSYEQYF
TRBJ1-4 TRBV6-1 CASSDRQGANEKLFF
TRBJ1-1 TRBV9 CASSVDPRLNTEAFF
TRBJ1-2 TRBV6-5 CASSRDRGRYGYTF
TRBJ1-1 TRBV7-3 CASREQGLNTEAFF
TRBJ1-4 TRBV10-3 CAIGSTGANEKLFF
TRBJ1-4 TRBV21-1 CASSKEGGDMDEKLFF
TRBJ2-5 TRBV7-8 CASSPNRQGQETQYF
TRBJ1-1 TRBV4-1 CASSQDEAAGEAFF
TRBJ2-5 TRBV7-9 CASSFPEREGAETQYF
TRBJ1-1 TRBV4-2 CASSLKWGRDLTEAFF
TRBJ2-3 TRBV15 CATSIGGSSTDTQYF
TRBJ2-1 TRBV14 CASSQVGTSGTNEQFF
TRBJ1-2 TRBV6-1 CASSEAGSGSHGYTF
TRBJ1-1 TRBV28 CASSNIPGQGKDTEAFF
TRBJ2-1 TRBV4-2 CASSHGQRLAGWNEQFF
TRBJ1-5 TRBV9 CASSVGTGSHQPQHF
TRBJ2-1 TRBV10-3 CAISVLQDNEQFF
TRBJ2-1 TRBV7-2 CASSSDWSSYNEQFF
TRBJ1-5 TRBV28 CASSYRGAGPQHF
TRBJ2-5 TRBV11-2 CASSSLAGGETQYF
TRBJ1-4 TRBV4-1 CASSQEGWPRVGEKLFF
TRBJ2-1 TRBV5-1 CASSPGLAGYEQFF
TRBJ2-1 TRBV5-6 CASSLGGQVAYNEQFF
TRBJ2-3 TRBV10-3 CAISDWGGATDTQYF
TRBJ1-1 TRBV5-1 CASSTPRQGGTEAFF